Listed here are 7 T cell receptor beta chains from one sample, sequenced in a study of control samples from healthy donors and cancer patients. Using immunoSEQ multiplex PCR, the repertoire was profiled, and TCRdb retains in-frame clones only, with some absent. The table has under 200,000 clones, about 94% seen once. The sequenced sample consisted of blood. The receptors stem from an older woman in good health.

The V and J genes are TRBV18 and TRBJ1-1, with D unclear. The germline CDR1 and CDR2 sequences are KGHSH and LQKENI. V dropped 2 bases and J dropped 1 base, with 8 bases sitting between them. The CDR3 consists of 14 residues. In DNA form, the CDR3 reads TGTGCCAGCTCACCATTAGGGCAGAACACTGAAGCTTTCTTT. It codes for CASSPLGQNTEAFF.

The rearrangement joins TRBV12-3 or TRBV12-4 to TRBJ1-2; D gene unclear. The ends were cut back, 4 bases at V and 4 bases at J, with 10 bases in the middle. The CDR3 sequence is 13 residues long. CDR3: CASSSVVTYGYTF. CDR3 DNA: TGTGCCAGCAGTTCCGTTGTCACCTATGGCTACACCTTC.

V usage is TRBV15 and J usage is TRBJ2-3, with TRBD2 as a possible D gene (7 bases). With 8 bases removed from V and 0 bases from J, the gap between germline ends came to 15 bases. The germline V gene encodes CDR1 LNHNV and CDR2 YYDKDF (reference sequence). The CDR3 is 15 amino acids. CDR3 sequence: CATQEGGASTDTQYF. DNA for the CDR3: TGTGCCACCCAAGAGGGGGGGGCTAGCACAGATACGCAGTATTTT.

The gene calls are TRBV18 and TRBJ1-5; D might be TRBD1 (5 bases). Trimming removed 6 bases from V and 4 bases from J, with 13 bases in between. Germline loops: CDR1 KGHSH, CDR2 LQKENI. The CDR3 totals 14 residues. The CDR3 loop reads CASSPTQGNQPQHF. The CDR3 bases are TGTGCCAGCTCCCCCACCCAGGGAAATCAGCCCCAGCATTTT.

The V gene is TRBV19, the J gene TRBJ2-2; TRBD2 might be the D (5 bases). The CDR3 has 14 amino acids. V dropped 3 bases and J dropped 6 bases, with 11 bases sitting between them. CDR1 is LNHDA, CDR2 SQIVND, per germline (reference sequence). CDR3 amino acids: CASSIGRAPGELFF. The CDR3, as DNA: TGTGCCAGTAGTATCGGGCGGGCCCCCGGGGAGCTGTTTTTT.

The V call is TRBV7-9, the J call TRBJ1-2; D is uncertain. CDR3 length: 18 amino acids. Germline V CDR1 and CDR2: SEHNR, FQNEAQ (reference sequence). V lost 11 bases and J 2 bases, leaving 30 bases between the germline ends. The CDR3 DNA reads TGTGCCGGGGAAGGGTTTATCGCCCCGTTGAACGAGAACTATGGCTACACCTTC. Residues: CAGEGFIAPLNENYGYTF.

This clone has more than one count but fewer than ten. The V and J genes are TRBV18 and TRBJ1-6; 7 bases fit TRBD1. Germline V gene lookup returns CDR1 KGHSH and CDR2 LQKENI. V was clipped by 4 bases and J by 10 bases; unmatched bases: 4. The CDR3 contains 13 residues. The DNA for the CDR3 is TGTGCCAGCTCACTAACAGGGGACTCACCCCTCCACTTT. Translating it yields CASSLTGDSPLHF.